These T cell receptor beta chains were read from a single sample in a study of T cell responses to AZD1222 COVID-19 vaccine. Profiling relied on immunoSEQ multiplex PCR, and the TCRdb table lists in-frame clones only, not all of them. The data show some 64,000 clones, around 84% seen once. The specimen comprised peripheral blood, sampled on day 0 of AZD1222 vaccination. The receptors come from an adult in good health. Each CDR3 is given with its conserved first and last residue. Fields, in order: CDR3 DNA, CDR3 protein, clone size, V gene, J gene, D gene. The D gene is left open where the match is weak. Some rows mark clone size as missing; the rest say once, few, many or name a class of expanded clone.

CDR3 DNA: TGTGCCAGCAGTTTATCCGAGAGTACCTACGAGCAGTACTTC; CDR3 protein: CASSLSESTYEQYF; clone size: once; V gene: TRBV11-2; J gene: TRBJ2-7; D gene: .
CDR3 DNA: TGCGCCAGCAGTCCGACAGCGGGGGTGAATGAGCAGTTCTTC; CDR3 protein: CASSPTAGVNEQFF; clone size: .; V gene: TRBV10-2; J gene: TRBJ2-1; D gene: TRBD2
CDR3 DNA: TGTGCCAGCAGTGATCCTAGGGACCGATCCTACGAGCAGTACTTC; CDR3 protein: CASSDPRDRSYEQYF; clone size: .; V gene: TRBV25-1; J gene: TRBJ2-7; D gene: .
CDR3 DNA: TGTGCCAGCAGTAACCCGGTAGCCTACACCTTC; CDR3 protein: CASSNPVAYTF; clone size: .; V gene: TRBV12-3/TRBV12-4; J gene: TRBJ1-2; D gene: .
CDR3 DNA: TGTGCCTGGAGTGTTATGGGCCATGGCTATGGCTACACCTTC; CDR3 protein: CAWSVMGHGYGYTF; clone size: .; V gene: TRBV30; J gene: TRBJ1-2; D gene: .
CDR3 DNA: TGTGCCAGCAGGTCAGGAGCGAACTATGGCTACACCTTC; CDR3 protein: CASRSGANYGYTF; clone size: .; V gene: TRBV6-5; J gene: TRBJ1-2; D gene: .
CDR3 DNA: TGTGCCAGCAGTTACAAGGGCCCCGGGGAGCTGTTTTTT; CDR3 protein: CASSYKGPGELFF; clone size: .; V gene: TRBV6-6; J gene: TRBJ2-2; D gene: .
CDR3 DNA: TGTGCCAGCAGCTGGCTCCCCGGGACGAACACTGAAGCTTTCTTT; CDR3 protein: CASSWLPGTNTEAFF; clone size: .; V gene: TRBV5-6; J gene: TRBJ1-1; D gene: .
CDR3 DNA: TGTGCCAGCAGCTTAGGACTGGGGGTGGAGACCCAGTACTTC; CDR3 protein: CASSLGLGVETQYF; clone size: once; V gene: TRBV7-2; J gene: TRBJ2-5; D gene: .
CDR3 DNA: TGTGCCAATTCGCCCGTCAGGGGAGACGCCCTCCACTTT; CDR3 protein: CANSPVRGDALHF; clone size: .; V gene: TRBV6-5; J gene: TRBJ1-6; D gene: .
CDR3 DNA: TGTGCCAGCAGTTTCCGCGGGGCCAGGCGGGAGACCCAGTACTTC; CDR3 protein: CASSFRGARRETQYF; clone size: .; V gene: TRBV28; J gene: TRBJ2-5; D gene: .
CDR3 DNA: TGTGCCAGCAATAAAGGACTAGCGGTTTACAATGAGCAGTTCTTC; CDR3 protein: CASNKGLAVYNEQFF; clone size: once; V gene: TRBV27; J gene: TRBJ2-1; D gene: TRBD2
CDR3 DNA: TGTGCCAGCAGCTTAAACTGGGCAGATACGCAGTATTTT; CDR3 protein: CASSLNWADTQYF; clone size: .; V gene: TRBV7-2; J gene: TRBJ2-3; D gene: .
CDR3 DNA: TGCGCCAGCAGCTTGGTTCCCGAGAGCAATCAGCCCCAGCATTTT; CDR3 protein: CASSLVPESNQPQHF; clone size: .; V gene: TRBV5-1; J gene: TRBJ1-5; D gene: .
CDR3 DNA: TGTGCCAGCAGCCCCCAAGGAGAGAACACCGGGGAGCTGTTTTTT; CDR3 protein: CASSPQGENTGELFF; clone size: .; V gene: TRBV5-4; J gene: TRBJ2-2; D gene: .
CDR3 DNA: TGTGCCAGCAGCTCACAGGGAGAGACTAACTATGGCTACACCTTC; CDR3 protein: CASSSQGETNYGYTF; clone size: .; V gene: TRBV3-1/TRBV3-2; J gene: TRBJ1-2; D gene: .
CDR3 DNA: TGTGCCAGCAGTACTTGGCAGGGGAACACCGGGGAGCTGTTTTTT; CDR3 protein: CASSTWQGNTGELFF; clone size: .; V gene: TRBV6-2/TRBV6-3; J gene: TRBJ2-2; D gene: .
CDR3 DNA: TGTGCCAGCAGCTTGGCAGGGGGCGTGGGGCCCCAGCATTTT; CDR3 protein: CASSLAGGVGPQHF; clone size: .; V gene: TRBV5-8; J gene: TRBJ1-5; D gene: TRBD1
CDR3 DNA: TGTGCCAGCAGCTCCGGGGGGCGTTCACCCCTCCACTTT; CDR3 protein: CASSSGGRSPLHF; clone size: few; V gene: TRBV7-2; J gene: TRBJ1-6; D gene: .
CDR3 DNA: TGCAGCGTTGCATCAGCCCCGGGGCCTTACGAGCAGTACTTC; CDR3 protein: CSVASAPGPYEQYF; clone size: .; V gene: TRBV29-1; J gene: TRBJ2-7; D gene: .
CDR3 DNA: TGTGCCAGCAGCTACGAGGGGGGACGAAGGAGGGAAAAACTGTTTTTT; CDR3 protein: CASSYEGGRRREKLFF; clone size: .; V gene: TRBV5-6; J gene: TRBJ1-4; D gene: .
CDR3 DNA: TGTGCCAGCAGCGTAGCTCCGGGGGCGAGCTATGGCTACACCTTC; CDR3 protein: CASSVAPGASYGYTF; clone size: .; V gene: TRBV9; J gene: TRBJ1-2; D gene: .
CDR3 DNA: TGCGCCAGCAGCCCCGGACCGGGAGGGTACGAGCAGTACTTC; CDR3 protein: CASSPGPGGYEQYF; clone size: .; V gene: TRBV4-1; J gene: TRBJ2-7; D gene: TRBD2
CDR3 DNA: TGCGCCAGCAGCCAAGGCCCAGCGATAAACACCGGGGAGCTGTTTTTT; CDR3 protein: CASSQGPAINTGELFF; clone size: .; V gene: TRBV4-1; J gene: TRBJ2-2; D gene: .
CDR3 DNA: TGTGCCTGGAGTGTCGGAGAGACCTACGAGCAGTACTTC; CDR3 protein: CAWSVGETYEQYF; clone size: .; V gene: TRBV30; J gene: TRBJ2-7; D gene: .
CDR3 DNA: TGTGCCAGCAGCCCTCAGGGGGCGGTGGATGGCTACACCTTC; CDR3 protein: CASSPQGAVDGYTF; clone size: once; V gene: TRBV5-4; J gene: TRBJ1-2; D gene: TRBD1
CDR3 DNA: TGTGCCATCAGTAGGGACTACTACAATGAGCAGTTCTTC; CDR3 protein: CAISRDYYNEQFF; clone size: .; V gene: TRBV10-3; J gene: TRBJ2-1; D gene: TRBD2
CDR3 DNA: TGTGCCAGTAGTATCCCCCCTAGCGGGGGGATATATGAGCAGTTCTTC; CDR3 protein: CASSIPPSGGIYEQFF; clone size: .; V gene: TRBV19; J gene: TRBJ2-1; D gene: TRBD2
CDR3 DNA: TGTGCCAGCTCACCGGAACTAGCGGGGGGGCCGAGAGAGACCCAGTACTTC; CDR3 protein: CASSPELAGGPRETQYF; clone size: few; V gene: TRBV18; J gene: TRBJ2-5; D gene: TRBD2
CDR3 DNA: TGTGCCAGCAGCTTAGAGGGACAGGGGTGGGAGCAGTACTTC; CDR3 protein: CASSLEGQGWEQYF; clone size: .; V gene: TRBV11-2; J gene: TRBJ2-7; D gene: TRBD1
CDR3 DNA: TGTGCCAGCAGTACAGGGAACACTGAAGCTTTCTTT; CDR3 protein: CASSTGNTEAFF; clone size: .; V gene: TRBV5-6; J gene: TRBJ1-1; D gene: .
CDR3 DNA: TGTGCCAGTAGTATAGGGGGACAGCAAAACTTC; CDR3 protein: CASSIGGQQNF; clone size: .; V gene: TRBV19; J gene: TRBJ2-7; D gene: TRBD1
CDR3 DNA: TGTGCCAGTAGTATTTTCAGGGGGCTTCGTTCACCCCTCCACTTT; CDR3 protein: CASSIFRGLRSPLHF; clone size: .; V gene: TRBV19; J gene: TRBJ1-6; D gene: TRBD1
CDR3 DNA: TGTGCCAGCAGGGCGAGACAGTCAAGGGAGACCCAGTACTTC; CDR3 protein: CASRARQSRETQYF; clone size: .; V gene: TRBV6-5; J gene: TRBJ2-5; D gene: .
CDR3 DNA: TGTGCCAGCAGTGAGGGGGCAGAGAATGAAAAACTGTTTTTT; CDR3 protein: CASSEGAENEKLFF; clone size: .; V gene: TRBV6-4; J gene: TRBJ1-4; D gene: .
CDR3 DNA: TGTGCCAGCAGCCGGTTTTCAGGGGGCGATGAAAAACTGTTTTTT; CDR3 protein: CASSRFSGGDEKLFF; clone size: .; V gene: TRBV4-2; J gene: TRBJ1-4; D gene: TRBD1
CDR3 DNA: TGTGCCAGCAGCCAAGAAGAGGACAGCTCCTACGAGCAGTACTTC; CDR3 protein: CASSQEEDSSYEQYF; clone size: once; V gene: TRBV4-2; J gene: TRBJ2-7; D gene: .
CDR3 DNA: TGTGCCAGCAGCCCAGCCCGGGTGGGGGTAGGAGAGACCCAGTACTTC; CDR3 protein: CASSPARVGVGETQYF; clone size: .; V gene: TRBV7-2; J gene: TRBJ2-5; D gene: .
CDR3 DNA: TGCGCCAGCAGCCAAGATCTCACAGGTAGGGGGACTGAAGCTTTCTTT; CDR3 protein: CASSQDLTGRGTEAFF; clone size: .; V gene: TRBV4-3; J gene: TRBJ1-1; D gene: .
CDR3 DNA: TGTGCCAGCAGTGAAGAGGGGGAGCAGTACTTC; CDR3 protein: CASSEEGEQYF; clone size: .; V gene: TRBV2; J gene: TRBJ2-7; D gene: .
CDR3 DNA: TGCGCCAGCAGCAAGGACAGGGGGACTGAAGCTTTCTTT; CDR3 protein: CASSKDRGTEAFF; clone size: .; V gene: TRBV4-1; J gene: TRBJ1-1; D gene: TRBD1
CDR3 DNA: TGTGCCAGCAGCTTGGGGGACAATGCCCAAGAGACCCAGTACTTC; CDR3 protein: CASSLGDNAQETQYF; clone size: .; V gene: TRBV11-3; J gene: TRBJ2-5; D gene: .
CDR3 DNA: TGTGCCACCAGCAGAGACCCGGAGGGAGTAGGCTACGAGCAGTACTTC; CDR3 protein: CATSRDPEGVGYEQYF; clone size: .; V gene: TRBV15; J gene: TRBJ2-7; D gene: .
CDR3 DNA: TGTGCCAGCAGTTTCAAAGCAGCGGGGGGATCCGGGGAGCTGTTTTTT; CDR3 protein: CASSFKAAGGSGELFF; clone size: few; V gene: TRBV27; J gene: TRBJ2-2; D gene: TRBD2
CDR3 DNA: TGTGCCAGCAGCCGGCGATCAATCCCCTACGAGCAGTACTTC; CDR3 protein: CASSRRSIPYEQYF; clone size: .; V gene: TRBV9; J gene: TRBJ2-7; D gene: .
CDR3 DNA: TGTGCCACCAGCCCGAGGACAGGGGGCTACAATGAGCAGTTCTTC; CDR3 protein: CATSPRTGGYNEQFF; clone size: few; V gene: TRBV15; J gene: TRBJ2-1; D gene: TRBD1
CDR3 DNA: TGTGCCAGCAGCCCAGACAGGGCGAACTATGGCTACACCTTC; CDR3 protein: CASSPDRANYGYTF; clone size: .; V gene: TRBV4-2; J gene: TRBJ1-2; D gene: TRBD1
CDR3 DNA: TGTGCCAGCAGCCGGGACGGAAACTATGGCTACACCTTC; CDR3 protein: CASSRDGNYGYTF; clone size: .; V gene: TRBV7-9; J gene: TRBJ1-2; D gene: .
CDR3 DNA: TGCAGCGGCGCCGGGACAGAGAACACTGAAGCTTTCTTT; CDR3 protein: CSGAGTENTEAFF; clone size: few; V gene: TRBV29-1; J gene: TRBJ1-1; D gene: TRBD1
CDR3 DNA: TGTGCCAGCAGCGCCGGGCTGGACAGGGTTTATAATTCACCCCTCCACTTT; CDR3 protein: CASSAGLDRVYNSPLHF; clone size: .; V gene: TRBV9; J gene: TRBJ1-6; D gene: TRBD1